This TCR beta chain came from a study of response to subunit inactivated influenza vaccine. Concerning this clonotype itself: No antigen is known for it.

Each CDR3 protein gets one entry after TCRdb re-called the RT-PCR reads with MiXCR. Counted here are about 500,000 distinct CDR3 sequences, about 15% occurring once; the ten biggest clones make up roughly 3.1%. Study-wide points: A suggestion made by the authors is that each seasonal influenza vaccination recruits few new T cells.

CDR1 and CDR2 (germline): DFQATT, SNEGSKA (reference sequence). The V end was cut by 2 bases, the J end by 5 bases, with 13 bases between. This CDR3 region has 14 residues. The specimen was CD4+ T cells sorted from PBMCs, collected around 2 years after vaccination. The rearrangement joins TRBV20-1 to TRBJ2-1; no definite D call. The clonotype originates from a man between 50 and 75 years old who received an inactivated influenza vaccine. The DNA of the CDR3 is TGCAGTGCTAGAAGGACCCGAACAAACAATGAGCAGTTCTTC. Translated: CSARRTRTNNEQFF.